This TCR beta chain was sequenced for a study of STAT5B mutations in CD4+ large granular lymphocyte leukemia. Per the germline V gene, CDR1 is SGHAT and CDR2 is FQDESV (reference sequence). This CDR3 has 13 amino acids. Trimming stripped 3 bases from V and 1 base from J, with 6 bases between. Whole-study results and caveats: About 26% of private leukemic clonotypes occurred rarely in other patients' non-leukemic repertoires. 8/27 top patient clones versus 2/35 control clones were TRBV06-family.

For this clone: Antigen unknown.

Generated by immunoSEQ multiplex PCR, the TCRdb table keeps only in-frame clones and is missing some. The repertoire includes approximately 36,000 clones, around 75% of them detected once, and 0.45% to 0.55% sits in the top ten. The sequence was obtained from a human donor in good health. V usage is TRBV11-1 and J usage is TRBJ1-1; D gene unclear. The specimen sequenced was CD4+ T cells from blood buffy coats. The CDR3 DNA is TGTGCCAGCAGCTTCGGGTGGAACACTGAAGCTTTCTTT. Residues: CASSFGWNTEAFF. Full variable domain (rest looked up from reference TRBV11-1 and TRBJ1-1): EAEVAQSPRYKITEKSQAVAFWCDPISGHATLYWYRQILGQGPELLVQFQDESVVDDSQLPKDRFSAERLKGVDSTLKIQPAELGDSAMYLCASSFGWNTEAFFGQGTRLTVV.